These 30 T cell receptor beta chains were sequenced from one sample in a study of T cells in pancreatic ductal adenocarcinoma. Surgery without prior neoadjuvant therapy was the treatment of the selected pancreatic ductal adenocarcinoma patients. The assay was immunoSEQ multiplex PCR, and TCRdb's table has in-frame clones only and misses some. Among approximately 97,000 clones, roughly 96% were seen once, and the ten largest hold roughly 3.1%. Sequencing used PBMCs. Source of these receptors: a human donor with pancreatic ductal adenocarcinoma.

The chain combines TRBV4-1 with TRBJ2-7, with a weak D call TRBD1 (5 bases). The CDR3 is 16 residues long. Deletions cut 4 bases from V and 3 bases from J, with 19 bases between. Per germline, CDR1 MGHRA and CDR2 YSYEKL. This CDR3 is CASSPTETVALYEQYF. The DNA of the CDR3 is TGCGCCAGCAGCCCCACGGAGACAGTGGCCCTCTACGAGCAGTACTTC.

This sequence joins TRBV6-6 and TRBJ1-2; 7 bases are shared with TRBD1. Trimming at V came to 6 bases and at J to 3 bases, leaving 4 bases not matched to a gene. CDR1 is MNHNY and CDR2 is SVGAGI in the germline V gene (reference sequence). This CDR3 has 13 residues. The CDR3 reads CASSLQGDYGYTF. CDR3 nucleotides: TGTGCCAGCAGCCTCCAGGGGGACTATGGCTACACCTTC.

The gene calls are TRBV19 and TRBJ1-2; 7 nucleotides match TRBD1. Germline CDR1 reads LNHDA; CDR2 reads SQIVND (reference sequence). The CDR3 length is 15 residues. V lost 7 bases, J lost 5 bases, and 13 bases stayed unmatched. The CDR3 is CASTRTTGAGYGYTF. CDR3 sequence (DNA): TGTGCCAGTACTCGTACAACAGGGGCGGGGTATGGCTACACCTTC.

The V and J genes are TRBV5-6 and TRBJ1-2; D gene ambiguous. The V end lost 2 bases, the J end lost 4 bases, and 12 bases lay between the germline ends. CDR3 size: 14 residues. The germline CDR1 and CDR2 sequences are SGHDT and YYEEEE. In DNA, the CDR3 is TGTGCCAGCAGCTTTGGACTGCCGGCCTATGGCTACACCTTC. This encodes CASSFGLPAYGYTF.

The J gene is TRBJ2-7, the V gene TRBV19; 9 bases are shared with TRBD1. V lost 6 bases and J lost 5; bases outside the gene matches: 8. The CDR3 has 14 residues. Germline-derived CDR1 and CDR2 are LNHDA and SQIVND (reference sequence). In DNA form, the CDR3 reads TGTGCCAGTAGCCACGGACAGGGGACCAACGAGCAGTACTTC. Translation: CASSHGQGTNEQYF.

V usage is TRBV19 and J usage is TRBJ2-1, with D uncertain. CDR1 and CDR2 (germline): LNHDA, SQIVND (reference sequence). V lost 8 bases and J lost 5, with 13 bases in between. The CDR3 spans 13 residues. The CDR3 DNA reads TGTGCCAGTGGTGCCCGCGGAAACAATGAGCAGTTCTTC. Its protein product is CASGARGNNEQFF.

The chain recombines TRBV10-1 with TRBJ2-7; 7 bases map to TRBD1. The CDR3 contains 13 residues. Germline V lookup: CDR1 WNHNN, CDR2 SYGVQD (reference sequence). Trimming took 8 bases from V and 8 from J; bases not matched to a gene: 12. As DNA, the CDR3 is TGCGCCAGCCAGTCCGGGACAGATACTAAGCAGTACTTC. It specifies CASQSGTDTKQYF.

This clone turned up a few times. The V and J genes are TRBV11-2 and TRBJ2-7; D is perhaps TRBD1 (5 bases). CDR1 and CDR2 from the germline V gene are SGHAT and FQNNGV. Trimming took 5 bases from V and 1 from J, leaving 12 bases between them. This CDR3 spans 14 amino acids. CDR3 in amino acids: CASSPQDPSYEQYF. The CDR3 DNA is TGTGCCAGCAGCCCACAGGACCCTTCCTACGAGCAGTACTTC.

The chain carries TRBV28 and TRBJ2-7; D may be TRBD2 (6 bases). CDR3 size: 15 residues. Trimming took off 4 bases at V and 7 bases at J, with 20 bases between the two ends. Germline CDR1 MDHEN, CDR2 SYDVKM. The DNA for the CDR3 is TGTGCCAGCAGTTCGGTGGGCAGGCAAGGAGGGGAGCAGTACTTC. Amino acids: CASSSVGRQGGEQYF.

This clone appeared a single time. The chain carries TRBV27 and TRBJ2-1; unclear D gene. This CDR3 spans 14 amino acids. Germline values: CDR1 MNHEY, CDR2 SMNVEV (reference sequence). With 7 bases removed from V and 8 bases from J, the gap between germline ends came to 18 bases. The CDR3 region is CASTQSVRGDEQFF. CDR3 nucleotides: TGTGCCAGCACCCAAAGTGTGCGAGGCGATGAGCAGTTCTTC.

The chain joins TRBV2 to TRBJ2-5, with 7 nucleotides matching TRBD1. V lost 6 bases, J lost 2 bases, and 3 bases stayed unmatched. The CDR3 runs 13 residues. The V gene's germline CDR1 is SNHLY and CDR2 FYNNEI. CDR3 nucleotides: TGTGCCAGCAGGGGGACAGCTCAAGAGACCCAGTACTTC. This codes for CASRGTAQETQYF.

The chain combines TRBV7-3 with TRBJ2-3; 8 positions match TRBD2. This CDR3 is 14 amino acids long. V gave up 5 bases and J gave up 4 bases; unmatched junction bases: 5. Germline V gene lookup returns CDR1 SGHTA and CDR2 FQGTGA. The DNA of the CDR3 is TGTGCCAGCAGCCCCCAGCGGGAGTCAGATACGCAGTATTTT. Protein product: CASSPQRESDTQYF.

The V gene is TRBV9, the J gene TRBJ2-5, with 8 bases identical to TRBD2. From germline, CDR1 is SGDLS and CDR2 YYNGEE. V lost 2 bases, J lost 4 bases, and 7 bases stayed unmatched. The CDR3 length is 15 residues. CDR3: CASSVETSGLETQYF. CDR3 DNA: TGTGCCAGCAGCGTGGAAACTAGCGGACTAGAGACCCAGTACTTC.

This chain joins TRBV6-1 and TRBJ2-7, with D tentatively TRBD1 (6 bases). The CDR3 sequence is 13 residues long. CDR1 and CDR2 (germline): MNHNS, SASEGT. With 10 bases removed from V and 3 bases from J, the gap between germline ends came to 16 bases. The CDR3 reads CATYGQRVYEQYF. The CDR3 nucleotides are TGTGCCACCTACGGACAGAGGGTCTACGAGCAGTACTTC.

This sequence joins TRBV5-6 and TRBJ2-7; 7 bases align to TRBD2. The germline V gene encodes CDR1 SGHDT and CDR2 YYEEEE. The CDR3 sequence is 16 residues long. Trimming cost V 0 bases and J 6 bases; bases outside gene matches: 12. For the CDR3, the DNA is TGTGCCAGCAGCTTGGGGGGGTTGGGGAGGGGCCGCGAGCAGTACTTC. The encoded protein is CASSLGGLGRGREQYF.

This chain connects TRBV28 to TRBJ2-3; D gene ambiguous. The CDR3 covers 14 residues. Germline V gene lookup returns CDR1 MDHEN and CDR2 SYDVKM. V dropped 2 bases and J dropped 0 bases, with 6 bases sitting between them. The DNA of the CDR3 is TGTGCCAGCAGTTTAGCGGCCAGCACAGATACGCAGTATTTT. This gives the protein CASSLAASTDTQYF.

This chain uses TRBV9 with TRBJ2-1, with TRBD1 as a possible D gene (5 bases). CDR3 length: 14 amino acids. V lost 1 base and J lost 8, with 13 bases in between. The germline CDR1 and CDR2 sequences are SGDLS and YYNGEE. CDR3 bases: TGTGCCAGCAGCGTATCAGGGTGGGGCGATGAGCAGTTCTTC. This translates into CASSVSGWGDEQFF.

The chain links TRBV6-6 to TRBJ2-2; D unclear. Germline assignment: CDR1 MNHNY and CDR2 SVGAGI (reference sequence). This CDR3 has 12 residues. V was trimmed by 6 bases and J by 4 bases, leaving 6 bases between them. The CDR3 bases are TGTGCCAGCAGACGACTCACCGGGGAGCTGTTTTTT. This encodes CASRRLTGELFF.

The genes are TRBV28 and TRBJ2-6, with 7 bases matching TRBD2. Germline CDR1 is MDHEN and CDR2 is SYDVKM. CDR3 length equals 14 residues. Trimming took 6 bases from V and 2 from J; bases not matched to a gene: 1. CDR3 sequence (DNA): TGTGCCAGCAGGCGGGGGACTGGGGCCAACGTCCTGACTTTC. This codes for CASRRGTGANVLTF.

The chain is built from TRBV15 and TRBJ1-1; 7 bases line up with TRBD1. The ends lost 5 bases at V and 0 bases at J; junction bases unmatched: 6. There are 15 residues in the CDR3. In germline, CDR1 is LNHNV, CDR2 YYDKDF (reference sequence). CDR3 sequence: CATSSGGQMNTEAFF. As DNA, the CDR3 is TGTGCCACCAGCTCAGGGGGACAGATGAACACTGAAGCTTTCTTT.

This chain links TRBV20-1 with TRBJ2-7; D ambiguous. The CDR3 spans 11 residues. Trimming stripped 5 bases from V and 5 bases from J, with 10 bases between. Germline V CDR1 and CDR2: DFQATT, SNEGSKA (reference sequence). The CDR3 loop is CSAVASNEQYF. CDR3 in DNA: TGCAGTGCTGTAGCCTCGAACGAGCAGTACTTC.

CDR3 coding DNA: TGTGCCAGCAGCCCCCAGGGCAGGGGGCGCGATGGCTACACCTTC. Encoded protein: CASSPQGRGRDGYTF. The chain combines TRBV4-2 with TRBJ1-2, with TRBD1 matching 8 bases. CDR1 is LGHNA, CDR2 YNFKEQ, per germline. This CDR3 has 15 amino acids. J gave up 6 bases and V 4 bases, and 10 bases lay outside the gene matches.

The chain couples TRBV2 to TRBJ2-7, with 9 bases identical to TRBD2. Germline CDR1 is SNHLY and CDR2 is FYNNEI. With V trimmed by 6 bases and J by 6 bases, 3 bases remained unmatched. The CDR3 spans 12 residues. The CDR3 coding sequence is TGTGCCAGCAGCAATAGCGGGAGCGAGCAGTACTTC. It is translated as CASSNSGSEQYF.

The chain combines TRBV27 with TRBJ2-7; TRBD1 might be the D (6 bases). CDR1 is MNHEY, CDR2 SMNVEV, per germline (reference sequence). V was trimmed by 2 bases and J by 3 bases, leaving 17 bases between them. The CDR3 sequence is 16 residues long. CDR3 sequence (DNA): TGTGCCAGCAGTTTAAAAAGCGGTCAGGGGTTCTACGAGCAGTACTTC. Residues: CASSLKSGQGFYEQYF.

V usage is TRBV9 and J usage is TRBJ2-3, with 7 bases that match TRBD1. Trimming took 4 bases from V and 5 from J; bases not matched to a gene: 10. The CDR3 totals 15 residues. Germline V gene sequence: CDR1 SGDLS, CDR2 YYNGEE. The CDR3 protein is CASSQQGLKGDTQYF. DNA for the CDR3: TGTGCCAGCAGCCAACAGGGGTTAAAGGGAGATACGCAGTATTTT.

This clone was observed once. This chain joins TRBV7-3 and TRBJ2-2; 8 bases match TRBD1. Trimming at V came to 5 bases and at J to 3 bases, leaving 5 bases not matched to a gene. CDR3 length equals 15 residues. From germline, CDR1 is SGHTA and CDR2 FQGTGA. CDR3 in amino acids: CASSPQGAYTGELFF. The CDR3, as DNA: TGTGCCAGCAGCCCCCAGGGGGCCTACACCGGGGAGCTGTTTTTT. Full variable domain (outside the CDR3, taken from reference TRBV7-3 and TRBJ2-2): GAGVSQTPSNKVTEKGKYVELRCDPISGHTALYWYRQSLGQGPEFLIYFQGTGAADDSGLPNDRFFAVRPEGSVSTLKIQRTERGDSAVYLCASSPQGAYTGELFFGEGSRLTVL.

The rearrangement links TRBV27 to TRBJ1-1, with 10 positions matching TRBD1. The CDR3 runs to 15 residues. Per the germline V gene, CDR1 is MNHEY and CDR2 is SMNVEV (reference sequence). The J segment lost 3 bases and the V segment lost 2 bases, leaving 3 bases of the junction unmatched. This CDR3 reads CASSLRDRGHTEAFF. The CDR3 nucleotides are TGTGCCAGCAGTTTAAGGGACAGGGGCCACACTGAAGCTTTCTTT.

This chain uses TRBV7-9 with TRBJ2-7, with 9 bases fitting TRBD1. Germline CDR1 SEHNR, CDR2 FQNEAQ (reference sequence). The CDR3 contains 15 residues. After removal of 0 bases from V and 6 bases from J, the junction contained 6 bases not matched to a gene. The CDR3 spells CASSLADRGVPEQYF. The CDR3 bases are TGTGCCAGCAGCTTAGCCGACAGGGGGGTCCCCGAGCAGTACTTC.

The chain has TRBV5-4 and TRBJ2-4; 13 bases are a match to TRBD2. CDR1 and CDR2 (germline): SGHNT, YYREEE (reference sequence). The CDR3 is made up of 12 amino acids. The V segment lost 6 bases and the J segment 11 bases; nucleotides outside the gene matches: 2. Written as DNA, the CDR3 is TGTGCCAGCATTGGACTAGCGGGAGTTCAGTACTTC. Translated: CASIGLAGVQYF.

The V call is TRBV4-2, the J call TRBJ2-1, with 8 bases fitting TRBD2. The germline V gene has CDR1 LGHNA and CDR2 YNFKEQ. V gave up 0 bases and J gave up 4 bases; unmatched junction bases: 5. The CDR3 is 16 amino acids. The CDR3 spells CASSQDNSGSYNEQFF. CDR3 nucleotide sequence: TGTGCCAGCAGCCAAGATAACAGCGGGAGTTACAATGAGCAGTTCTTC.